This T cell receptor (beta chain) is drawn from a study of blood T cell repertoires in COVID-19. Study information: Material from acute and convalescent COVID-19 was sourced from the United States, Italy and Spain.

The J segment lost 4 bases and the V segment lost 6 bases, leaving 17 bases of the junction unmatched. The CDR3 spans 17 residues. The germline gives CDR1 MDHEN, CDR2 SYDVKM. Original analysis: The authors estimated nucleated cell counts from reference gene primer amplification. TCRdb's table, derived via immunoSEQ multiplex PCR, lists solely in-frame clones and lacks some. That table supplies the V and J calls and clone size; D and trimming were determined from the DNA. Among about 240,000 clones listed, around four fifths were seen once. Sequences were obtained from peripheral blood. The clonotype was recovered from a man aged 45-65 years with acute or convalescent COVID-19. This chain links TRBV28 with TRBJ1-2; 7 positions agree with TRBD1. The DNA of the CDR3 is TGTGCCAGCAGCCCTCTCCCCAGGGGGGTCAGCGGCTATGGCTACACCTTC. Translating it yields CASSPLPRGVSGYGYTF.